Detailed here is one T cell receptor beta chain. Its antigen remains unidentified. The assay was immunoSEQ multiplex PCR, and TCRdb's table has in-frame clones only and misses some. There are 150,000 or so clones in the sample; over 75% occur only once, and around 8.6% lies in the top ten. The data were taken from a study of T cell responses to AZD1222 COVID-19 vaccine. Study-wide results and caveats: Donors were chiefly white British, with a greater number of females, and clonal diversity was perhaps underestimated. Vaccine-associated CD4 TCRs ranged over spike, dominating at 160-218 and 743-854. Unmutated regions of variants are reportedly targeted by nearly half of spike-specific TCRs.

Germline loops: CDR1 LNHNV, CDR2 YYDKDF (reference sequence). There are 18 residues in the CDR3. V lost 0 bases, J lost 0 bases, and 15 bases lay in between. The sequence was collected from an adult in good health. Sample: peripheral blood, taken on day 0 of AZD1222 vaccination. This chain uses TRBV15 with TRBJ1-3; a possible D gene is TRBD1 (6 bases). CDR3 residues: CATSRDRTWGRSGNTIYF. In DNA, the CDR3 is TGTGCCACCAGCAGAGATAGGACGTGGGGGCGCTCTGGAAACACCATATATTTT.